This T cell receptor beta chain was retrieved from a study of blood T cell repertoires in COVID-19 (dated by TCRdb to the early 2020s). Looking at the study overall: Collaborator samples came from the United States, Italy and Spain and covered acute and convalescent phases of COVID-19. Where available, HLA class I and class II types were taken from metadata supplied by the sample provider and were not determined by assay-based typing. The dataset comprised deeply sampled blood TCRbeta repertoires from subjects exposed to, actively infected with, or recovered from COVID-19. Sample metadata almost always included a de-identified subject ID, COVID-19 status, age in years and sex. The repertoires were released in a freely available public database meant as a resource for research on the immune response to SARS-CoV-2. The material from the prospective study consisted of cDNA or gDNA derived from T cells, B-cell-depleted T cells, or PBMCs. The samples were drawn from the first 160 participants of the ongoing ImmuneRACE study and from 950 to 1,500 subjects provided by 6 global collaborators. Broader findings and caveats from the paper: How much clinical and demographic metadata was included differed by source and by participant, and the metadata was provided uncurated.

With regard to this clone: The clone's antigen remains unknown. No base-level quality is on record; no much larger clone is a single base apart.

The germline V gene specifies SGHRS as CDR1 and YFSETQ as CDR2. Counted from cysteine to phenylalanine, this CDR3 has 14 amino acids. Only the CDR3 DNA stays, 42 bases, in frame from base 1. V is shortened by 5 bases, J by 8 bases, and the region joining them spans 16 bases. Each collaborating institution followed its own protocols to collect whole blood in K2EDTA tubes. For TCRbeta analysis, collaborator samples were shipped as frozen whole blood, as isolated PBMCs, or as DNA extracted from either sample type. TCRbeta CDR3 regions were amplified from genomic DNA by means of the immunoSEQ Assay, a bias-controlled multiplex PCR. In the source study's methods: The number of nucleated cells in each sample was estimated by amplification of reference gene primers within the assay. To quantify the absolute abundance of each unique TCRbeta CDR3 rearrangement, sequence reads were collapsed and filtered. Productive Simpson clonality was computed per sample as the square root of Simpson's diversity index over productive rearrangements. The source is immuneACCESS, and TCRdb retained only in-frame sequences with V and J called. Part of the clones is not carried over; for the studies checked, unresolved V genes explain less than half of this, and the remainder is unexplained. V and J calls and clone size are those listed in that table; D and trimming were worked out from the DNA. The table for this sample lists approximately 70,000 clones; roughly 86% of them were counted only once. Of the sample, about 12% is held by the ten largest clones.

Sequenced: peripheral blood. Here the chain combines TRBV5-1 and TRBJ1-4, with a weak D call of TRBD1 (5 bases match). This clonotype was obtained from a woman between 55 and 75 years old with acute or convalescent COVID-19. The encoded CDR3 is CASSRTGGGEKLFF. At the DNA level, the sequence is TGCGCCAGCAGTCGGACCGGGGGAGGGGAAAAACTGTTTTTT.